These 27 T cell receptor beta chains were all obtained from the same sample, sequenced in a study of shared clonotypes between healthy human individuals. Assay used: immunoSEQ multiplex PCR; TCRdb lists only in-frame clones, some missing. The sample comprises 630,000 or so clones, roughly 98% of which are singletons, and 0.3% rests with the top ten. CD8 cells classed as naive were CD45RO-negative and positively selected for CCR7, excluding terminally differentiated effector memory CD45RA+ cells. Sample: naive CD8+ T cells sorted from blood. These receptor sequences come from a man aged 25-40 years in good health.

The chain has TRBV5-1 and TRBJ1-1, with D possibly TRBD1 on 5 matching bases. The CDR3 is made up of 14 amino acids. Germline values: CDR1 SGHRS, CDR2 YFSETQ. V was clipped by 2 bases and J by 1 base, with 9 bases between them. The CDR3 loop reads CASSFRGTNTEAFF. CDR3 sequence (DNA): TGCGCCAGCAGCTTTCGGGGGACGAACACTGAAGCTTTCTTT.

The sample holds one count of this clone. J is TRBJ2-7 and V is TRBV2, with a tentative D call TRBD2 (6 bases). Trimming took 6 bases from V and 2 from J, leaving 8 bases between them. The CDR3 contains 12 residues. Germline assignment: CDR1 SNHLY and CDR2 FYNNEI. CDR3 DNA sequence: TGTGCCAGCAGGGGGGGTGCCTACGAGCAGTACTTC. Encoded protein: CASRGGAYEQYF.

This rearrangement joins TRBV7-6 to TRBJ2-7, with D possibly being TRBD2 (6 bases). The CDR3 spans 13 residues. V lost 2 bases and J 6 bases, leaving 11 bases between the germline ends. CDR1 is SGHVS, CDR2 FNYEAQ, per germline. CDR3 residues: CASSLPTGGEQYF. The CDR3 region has the DNA TGTGCCAGCAGCTTACCGACCGGGGGCGAGCAGTACTTC. Looking up the rest from reference TRBV7-6 and TRBJ2-7 gives the full variable domain: GAGVSQSPRYKVTKRGQDVALRCDPISGHVSLYWYRQALGQGPEFLTYFNYEAQQDKSGLPNDRFSAERPEGSISTLTIQRTEQRDSAMYRCASSLPTGGEQYFGPGTRLTVT.

This rearrangement joins TRBV6-5 to TRBJ2-7; D is perhaps TRBD2 (6 bases). V was cut by 5 bases and J by 3 bases, with 14 bases left in between. Germline V gene data show CDR1 as MNHEY and CDR2 as SVGAGI. The CDR3 covers 14 residues. CDR3 loop: CASSQSGLSYEQYF. The DNA of the CDR3 is TGTGCCAGCAGTCAATCGGGACTCAGCTACGAGCAGTACTTC.

The V call is TRBV5-4, the J call TRBJ2-1; TRBD2 matches 7 bases. Germline assignment: CDR1 SGHNT and CDR2 YYREEE (reference sequence). This CDR3 has 15 amino acids. V lost 4 bases and J lost 0; bases outside the gene matches: 4. Here the CDR3 DNA reads TGTGCCAGCAGCCCCGGGACTATCTCCTACAATGAGCAGTTCTTC. Translation: CASSPGTISYNEQFF.

The sample holds a few counts of this clone. The chain links TRBV18 to TRBJ1-3, with no clear D. Trimming cost V 4 bases and J 2 bases, with 24 bases left between them. CDR1 is KGHSH and CDR2 is LQKENI in the germline V gene. The CDR3 is made up of 19 amino acids. The CDR3 spells CASSRSDTLPTLPGNTIYF. In nucleotides, the CDR3 is TGTGCCAGCTCACGAAGTGACACGCTGCCTACGTTACCTGGAAACACCATATATTTT.

This clone was recorded only once. The rearrangement uses TRBV2 and TRBJ1-1; D perhaps matches TRBD1 (6 bases). This CDR3 is 19 amino acids long. V dropped 8 bases and J dropped 0 bases, with 28 bases sitting between them. Germline assignment: CDR1 SNHLY and CDR2 FYNNEI. The CDR3 loop is CASFGGRNKSRPLNTEAFF. Here the CDR3 DNA reads TGTGCCAGCTTCGGGGGGCGGAATAAAAGTCGGCCGTTGAACACTGAAGCTTTCTTT.

The gene calls are TRBV14 and TRBJ1-1, with TRBD1 identical over 9 bases. CDR3 length: 13 residues. J was trimmed by 3 bases and V by 5 bases; bases with no gene match: 1. Germline V gene lookup returns CDR1 SGHDN and CDR2 FVKESK. CDR3 sequence reads: CASSRDRDTEAFF. The DNA of the CDR3 is TGTGCCAGCAGCAGGGACAGGGACACTGAAGCTTTCTTT.

V usage is TRBV14 and J usage is TRBJ2-5; D gene ambiguous. The ends were cut back, 4 bases at V and 5 bases at J, with 8 bases in the middle. Germline CDR1 and CDR2: SGHDN and FVKESK. The CDR3 length is 12 residues. The CDR3 spells CASSRFSETQYF. Here the CDR3 DNA reads TGTGCCAGCAGCCGTTTCTCTGAGACCCAGTACTTC. The full variable domain, completed using reference TRBV14 and TRBJ2-5, is EAGVTQFPSHSVIEKGQTVTLRCDPISGHDNLYWYRRVMGKEIKFLLHFVKESKQDESGMPNNRFLAERTGGTYSTLKVQPAELEDSGVYFCASSRFSETQYFGPGTRLLVL.

The chain links TRBV11-2 to TRBJ1-1, with D unresolved. The V end was cut by 7 bases, the J end by 1 base, with 10 bases between. This CDR3 is 13 amino acids long. Germline CDR1 and CDR2: SGHAT and FQNNGV. The CDR3 nucleotides read TGTGCCAGCATCCACCGGGGGAACACTGAAGCTTTCTTT. Protein product: CASIHRGNTEAFF.

The chain carries TRBV10-2 and TRBJ2-7; a possible D gene is TRBD1 (6 bases). CDR1 is WSHSY and CDR2 is SAAADI in the germline V gene. Trimming stripped 3 bases from V and 1 base from J, with 13 bases between. The CDR3 extends over 15 amino acids. This chain's CDR3 is CASSEKGTPSYEQYF. CDR3 DNA: TGCGCCAGCAGTGAAAAGGGGACACCTTCCTACGAGCAGTACTTC.

The genes are TRBV2 and TRBJ1-1, with a weak D call TRBD1 (6 bases). Germline CDR1 is SNHLY and CDR2 is FYNNEI. This CDR3 is built from 12 residues. V was trimmed by 2 bases and J by 8 bases, leaving 9 bases between them. The chain's CDR3 is CASSELGQEAFF. CDR3 nucleotides: TGTGCCAGCAGTGAACTTGGACAGGAAGCTTTCTTT.

The gene calls are TRBV7-9 and TRBJ2-1, with D perhaps matching TRBD1 (5 bases). The length of the CDR3 is 14 residues. The V gene's germline CDR1 is SEHNR and CDR2 FQNEAQ (reference sequence). Trimming removed 4 bases at V and 6 bases at J, with 13 bases between. CDR3 loop: CASSSRSGPNEQFF. The CDR3 DNA reads as TGTGCCAGCAGCTCGAGGTCAGGGCCCAATGAGCAGTTCTTC. Combining the CDR3 with reference TRBV7-9 and TRBJ2-1 gives the whole variable domain DTGVSQNPRHKITKRGQNVTFRCDPISEHNRLYWYRQTLGQGPEFLTYFQNEAQLEKSRLLSDRFSAERPKGSFSTLEIQRTEQGDSAMYLCASSSRSGPNEQFFGPGTRLTVL.

This chain joins TRBV4-1 and TRBJ2-1, with TRBD2 as a possible D gene (5 bases). Germline-derived CDR1 and CDR2 are MGHRA and YSYEKL. CDR3 length equals 13 residues. Deletions cut 1 base from V and 8 bases from J, with 9 bases between. Here the CDR3 DNA reads TGCGCCAGCAGCCAAGCCTTCGGGGATGAGCAGTTCTTC. This codes for CASSQAFGDEQFF.

This clone was observed once. This chain connects TRBV7-9 to TRBJ2-2; D remains ambiguous. The CDR3 length is 14 residues. V was trimmed by 5 bases and J by 6 bases, leaving 13 bases between them. Germline CDR1 is SEHNR and CDR2 is FQNEAQ (reference sequence). CDR3 in amino acids: CASSTLLVAGELFF. The DNA of the CDR3 is TGTGCCAGCAGCACCCTGTTAGTTGCCGGGGAGCTGTTTTTT. The variable domain in full, completed from reference TRBV7-9 and TRBJ2-2, reads DTGVSQNPRHKITKRGQNVTFRCDPISEHNRLYWYRQTLGQGPEFLTYFQNEAQLEKSRLLSDRFSAERPKGSFSTLEIQRTEQGDSAMYLCASSTLLVAGELFFGEGSRLTVL.

This rearrangement joins TRBV27 to TRBJ2-1; D remains unclear. CDR1 is MNHEY and CDR2 is SMNVEV in the germline V gene (reference sequence). With 6 bases removed from V and 6 bases from J, the gap between germline ends came to 9 bases. This CDR3 is built from 12 residues. CDR3 DNA sequence: TGTGCCAGCAGAAGTGGCCCCAATGAGCAGTTCTTC. Protein sequence: CASRSGPNEQFF.

The chain combines TRBV15 with TRBJ1-2; D is perhaps TRBD1 (5 bases). This CDR3 has 14 residues. The V gene's germline CDR1 is LNHNV and CDR2 YYDKDF (reference sequence). V lost 3 bases, J lost 8 bases, and 16 bases lay in between. The CDR3 sequence: CATSSLDSGRGYTF. CDR3 nucleotides: TGTGCCACCAGCAGCCTGGACTCAGGGCGCGGCTACACCTTC.

Only one count was recorded for this clone. The rearrangement links TRBV9 to TRBJ2-4; D unresolved. The CDR3 loop spans 11 amino acids. Germline CDR1 SGDLS, CDR2 YYNGEE. Trimming left V 7 bases short and J 1 base short, with 3 bases between. This CDR3 is CASEAKNIQYF. The DNA for the CDR3 is TGTGCCAGCGAGGCCAAAAACATTCAGTACTTC.

The chain is built from TRBV7-9 and TRBJ2-7; 12 nucleotides line up with TRBD1. V lost 5 bases, J lost 3 bases, and 14 bases stayed unmatched. Germline V gene sequence: CDR1 SEHNR, CDR2 FQNEAQ (reference sequence). The CDR3 spans 18 residues. The DNA of the CDR3 is TGTGCCAGCAGCGGGAGGGACAGGGGGCGATCGGGCCTCTACGAGCAGTACTTC. Translating it yields CASSGRDRGRSGLYEQYF.

This clone appeared a few times. The gene calls are TRBV9 and TRBJ2-3; TRBD2 agrees at 8 bases. Germline CDR1 SGDLS, CDR2 YYNGEE. V trimming: 2 bases; J trimming: 2 bases; junction bases outside the gene matches: 1. CDR3 length equals 14 residues. CDR3 DNA sequence: TGTGCCAGCAGCGTTAGCGGGACCACAGATACGCAGTATTTT. Amino acid sequence: CASSVSGTTDTQYF. The full variable domain, completed using reference TRBV9 and TRBJ2-3, is DSGVTQTPKHLITATGQRVTLRCSPRSGDLSVYWYQQSLDQGLQFLIQYYNGEERAKGNILERFSAQQFPDLHSELNLSSLELGDSALYFCASSVSGTTDTQYFGPGTRLTVL.

DNA for the CDR3: TGTGCCAGCACACGGGGTGGTGGTGACAATGAGCAGTTCTTC. Protein product: CASTRGGGDNEQFF. The chain couples TRBV7-8 to TRBJ2-1, with D perhaps TRBD2 (5 bases). The V gene's germline CDR1 is SGHVS and CDR2 FQNEAQ. This CDR3 has 14 amino acids. Trimming cost V 7 bases and J 5 bases, with 15 bases left between them.

The chain's CDR3 is CASSLESIPNYGYTF. CDR3 bases: TGCGCCAGCAGCTTGGAGAGCATACCAAACTATGGCTACACCTTC. This chain uses TRBV5-1 with TRBJ1-2; D remains ambiguous. The CDR3 covers 15 residues. Trimming left V 0 bases short and J 2 bases short, with 11 bases between. Germline-derived CDR1 and CDR2 are SGHRS and YFSETQ.

Here the CDR3 DNA reads TGCGCCAGCAGCTATGACCGAAGCTCTGGAAACACCATATATTTT. Its translation is CASSYDRSSGNTIYF. The rearrangement joins TRBV4-1 to TRBJ1-3, with unresolved D. The CDR3 is 15 amino acids. Germline-derived CDR1 and CDR2 are MGHRA and YSYEKL. Trimming left V 5 bases short and J 0 bases short, with 11 bases between.

The rearrangement links TRBV6-5 to TRBJ2-3, with D maybe TRBD2 (6 bases). CDR3 length: 16 amino acids. Deletions cut 1 base from V and 0 bases from J, with 11 bases between. Germline V lookup: CDR1 MNHEY, CDR2 SVGAGI. CDR3 in amino acids: CASSYWRGSSTDTQYF. In nucleotides, the CDR3 is TGTGCCAGCAGTTACTGGAGGGGCTCTAGCACAGATACGCAGTATTTT.

The V and J genes are TRBV25-1 and TRBJ2-2; a possible D gene is TRBD2 (5 bases). This CDR3 has 14 residues. V was pared by 4 bases and J by 3 bases, with 9 bases between. CDR1 is MGHDK and CDR2 is SYGVNS in the germline V gene. The CDR3: CASSVGGHTGELFF. CDR3 sequence (DNA): TGTGCCAGCAGTGTAGGAGGACACACCGGGGAGCTGTTTTTT.

The rearrangement joins TRBV19 to TRBJ2-7; tentatively, D is TRBD1 or TRBD2 (5 bases each). V was pared by 5 bases and J by 4 bases, with 21 bases between. This CDR3 is 16 amino acids long. Germline CDR1 and CDR2: LNHDA and SQIVND (reference sequence). CDR3: CASSENMGTRVYEQYF. In DNA form, the CDR3 reads TGTGCCAGTAGTGAAAATATGGGGACCCGTGTTTACGAGCAGTACTTC.

V and J are TRBV19 and TRBJ2-7; 9 bases are a match to TRBD2. Germline loops: CDR1 LNHDA, CDR2 SQIVND (reference sequence). The CDR3 is made up of 14 amino acids. J was trimmed by 3 bases and V by 4 bases; bases with no gene match: 4. CDR3 in amino acids: CASSTGLAVYEQYF. CDR3 nucleotide sequence: TGTGCCAGTAGTACGGGACTAGCAGTCTACGAGCAGTACTTC.